This passage covers 9 T cell receptor beta chains from one sample sequenced in a study of blood T cell repertoires in COVID-19. The table came from immunoSEQ multiplex PCR; TCRdb's copy has only in-frame clones and leaves some out. The sample holds approximately 46,000 clones, 75% to 95% seen once. Material for sequencing was peripheral blood. The receptor set was obtained from a man aged 65-85 years with active COVID-19.

The chain employs TRBV19 and TRBJ1-4; 8 nucleotides line up with TRBD1. Germline loops: CDR1 LNHDA, CDR2 SQIVND (reference sequence). CDR3 size: 14 residues. With V trimmed by 5 bases and J by 8 bases, 7 bases remained unmatched. For the CDR3, the DNA is TGTGCCAGTAGTGAGCGGACAGGGTTCGAAAAACTGTTTTTT. Translation: CASSERTGFEKLFF.

This chain joins TRBV5-1 and TRBJ2-1, with TRBD2 matching over 12 bases. With V trimmed by 1 base and J by 5 bases, 10 bases remained unmatched. Germline CDR1 and CDR2: SGHRS and YFSETQ. CDR3 length: 18 amino acids. CDR3 DNA: TGCGCCAGCAGCTTGAGTCTAGCGGGGGGGCGGAGCCACAATGAGCAGTTCTTC. This codes for CASSLSLAGGRSHNEQFF.

This chain connects TRBV5-1 to TRBJ2-2; 9 bases line up with TRBD1. The CDR3 is 17 residues long. CDR1 is SGHRS, CDR2 YFSETQ, per germline. J was trimmed by 0 bases and V by 4 bases; bases with no gene match: 7. The CDR3 nucleotides are TGCGCCAGCAGCCCAACAGGGGGCGGGACGAACACCGGGGAGCTGTTTTTT. It translates to CASSPTGGGTNTGELFF.

Only a few counts were recorded for this clone. The V gene is TRBV10-1, the J gene TRBJ1-2; D is uncertain. The CDR3 is 13 amino acids. With 2 bases removed from V and 8 bases from J, the gap between germline ends came to 12 bases. CDR1 is WNHNN, CDR2 SYGVQD, per germline (reference sequence). The CDR3: CASSETGSKGYTF. The CDR3 region has the DNA TGCGCCAGCAGTGAGACGGGGTCGAAAGGCTACACCTTC.

This sequence joins TRBV24-1 and TRBJ2-7, with 10 bases fitting TRBD1. This CDR3 is built from 15 residues. From germline, CDR1 is KGHDR and CDR2 SFDVKD. Unmatched junction bases numbered 4, after V lost 1 base and J lost 5 bases. The CDR3 loop is CATSDFRDRGNEQYF. Here the CDR3 DNA reads TGTGCCACCAGTGATTTCCGGGACAGGGGCAACGAGCAGTACTTC.

This clone was counted between two and nine times. V is TRBV19 and J is TRBJ2-1; the D is unclear. The CDR3 has 13 residues. Germline V gene sequence: CDR1 LNHDA, CDR2 SQIVND (reference sequence). V lost 10 bases and J lost 0, with 10 bases in between. The CDR3: CATWSVSYNEQFF. CDR3 coding DNA: TGTGCCACTTGGTCGGTCTCCTACAATGAGCAGTTCTTC.

The chain employs TRBV6-5 and TRBJ1-3; weak D call: TRBD1 (5 bases). The germline gives CDR1 MNHEY, CDR2 SVGAGI. The V and J ends lost 5 bases and 1 base respectively, with 12 bases between them. The CDR3 has 15 residues. The CDR3 DNA follows: TGTGCCAGCAGTACTGTGGGGGGATCTGGAAACACCATATATTTT. This codes for CASSTVGGSGNTIYF.

This chain links TRBV9 with TRBJ1-2; TRBD1 aligns across 8 bases. V trimming: 3 bases; J trimming: 2 bases; junction bases outside the gene matches: 0. Germline loops: CDR1 SGDLS, CDR2 YYNGEE. This CDR3 has 13 amino acids. In nucleotides, the CDR3 is TGTGCCAGCAGCGGGACAGGGAACTATGGCTACACCTTC. Its protein product is CASSGTGNYGYTF.

The chain links TRBV5-4 to TRBJ2-1; 7 nucleotides align to TRBD2. The CDR3 contains 14 residues. Germline CDR1 reads SGHNT; CDR2 reads YYREEE (reference sequence). V lost 5 bases to trimming and J lost 5 bases; unmatched junction nucleotides: 7. CDR3 region: CASSLNLADNEQFF. CDR3 DNA: TGTGCCAGCAGTTTAAACCTAGCGGACAATGAGCAGTTCTTC.